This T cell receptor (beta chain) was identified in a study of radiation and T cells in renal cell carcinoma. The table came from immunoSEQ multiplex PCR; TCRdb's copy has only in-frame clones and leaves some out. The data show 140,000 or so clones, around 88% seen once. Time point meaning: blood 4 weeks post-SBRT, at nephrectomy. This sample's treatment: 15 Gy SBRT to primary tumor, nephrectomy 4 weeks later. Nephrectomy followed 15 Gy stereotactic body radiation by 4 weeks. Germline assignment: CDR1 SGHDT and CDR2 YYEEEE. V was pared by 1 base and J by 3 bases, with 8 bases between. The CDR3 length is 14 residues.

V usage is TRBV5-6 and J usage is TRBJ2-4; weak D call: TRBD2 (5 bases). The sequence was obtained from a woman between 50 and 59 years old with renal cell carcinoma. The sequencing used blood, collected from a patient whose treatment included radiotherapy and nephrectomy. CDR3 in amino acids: CASSLPGVKNIQYF. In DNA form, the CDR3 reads TGTGCCAGCAGCTTGCCCGGGGTCAAAAACATTCAGTACTTC.